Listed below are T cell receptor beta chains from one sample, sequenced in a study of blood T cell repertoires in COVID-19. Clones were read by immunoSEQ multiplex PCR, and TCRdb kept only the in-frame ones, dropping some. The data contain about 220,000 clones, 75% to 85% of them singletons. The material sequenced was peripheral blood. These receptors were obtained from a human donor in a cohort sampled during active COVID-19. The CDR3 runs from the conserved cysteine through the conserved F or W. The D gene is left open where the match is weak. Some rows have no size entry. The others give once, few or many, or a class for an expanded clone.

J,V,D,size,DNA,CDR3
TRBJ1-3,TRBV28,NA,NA,TGTGCCACCGAAGGCGGGGGGGAGGGCGGAAACACCATATATTTT,CATEGGGEGGNTIYF
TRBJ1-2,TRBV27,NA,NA,TGTGCCAGCAGTACCCGACAGGAGAGTGGCTACACCTTC,CASSTRQESGYTF
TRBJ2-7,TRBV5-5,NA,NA,TGTGCCAGCAGCTGGGGACTCTTGGAGGCCTACGAGCAGTACTTC,CASSWGLLEAYEQYF
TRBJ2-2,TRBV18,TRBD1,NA,TGTGCCAGCTCAATACAGGGGACCACCGGGGAGCTGTTTTTT,CASSIQGTTGELFF
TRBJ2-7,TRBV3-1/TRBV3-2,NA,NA,TGTGCCAGCAGCCCACCGGCGGCGATCTCTGACGAGCAGTACTTC,CASSPPAAISDEQYF
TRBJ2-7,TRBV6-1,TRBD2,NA,TGTGCCAGCAGTGATAGTGCGGGGGTCCCCTACGAGCAGTACTTC,CASSDSAGVPYEQYF
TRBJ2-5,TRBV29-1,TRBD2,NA,TGCAGCGTTGTGGGGTCACTAGCGGGCCAGAAAGAGACCCAGTACTTC,CSVVGSLAGQKETQYF
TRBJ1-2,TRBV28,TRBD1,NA,TGTGCCACCCGGACAGGGGGCGACTATGGCTACACCTTC,CATRTGGDYGYTF
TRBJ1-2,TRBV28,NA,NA,TGTGCCAGCAGTAACAGAGAAGGAGGCTACACCTTC,CASSNREGGYTF
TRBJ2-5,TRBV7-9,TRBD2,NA,TGTGCCAGCAGCCGGACGGGGGGGCGTTTAATCACAGAGACCCAGTACTTC,CASSRTGGRLITETQYF
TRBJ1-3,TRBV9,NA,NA,TGTGCCAGCAGCTTCGGGAGGACCTCTGGAAACACCATATATTTT,CASSFGRTSGNTIYF
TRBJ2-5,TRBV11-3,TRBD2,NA,TGTGCCAGCAGCTTAGGGCCTAGCGGGCAAGAGACCCAGTACTTC,CASSLGPSGQETQYF
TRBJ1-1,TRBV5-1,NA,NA,TGCGCCAGCAGCGCTACAGTTGGGTCTGCGGGGCTCACTGAAGCTTTCTTT,CASSATVGSAGLTEAFF
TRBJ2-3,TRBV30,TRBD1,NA,TGTGCCTGGAGCGGGATTCCAGGGGGAGATACGCAGTATTTT,CAWSGIPGGDTQYF
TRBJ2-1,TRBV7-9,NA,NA,TGTGCCAGCAGCTTGAGCGGGTATGAGCAGTTCTTC,CASSLSGYEQFF
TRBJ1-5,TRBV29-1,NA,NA,TGCAGCGTAAGACAACCCAATCAGCCCCAGCATTTT,CSVRQPNQPQHF
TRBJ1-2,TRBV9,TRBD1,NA,TGTGCCAGCAGCCGCCGGGACAGCCCAAGGGGCTACACCTTC,CASSRRDSPRGYTF
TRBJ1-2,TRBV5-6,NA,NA,TGTGCCAGCAGCTCTACAGGCTATGGCTACACCTTC,CASSSTGYGYTF
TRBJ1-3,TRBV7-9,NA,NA,TGTGCCAGCAGCGTAGGCAGGACCGGGACACACTCTGGAAACACCATATATTTT,CASSVGRTGTHSGNTIYF
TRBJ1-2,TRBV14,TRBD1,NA,TGTGCCAGCAGCCACCAAATGACAGGGTCGGGTGGCTACACCTTC,CASSHQMTGSGGYTF
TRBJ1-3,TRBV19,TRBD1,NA,TGTGCCAGTAGGGAACCGACAGGGGCCATGGACACCATATATTTT,CASREPTGAMDTIYF
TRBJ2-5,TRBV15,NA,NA,TGTGCCACCAGACTGGGAGGGGGGAGACAAGAGACCCAGTACTTC,CATRLGGGRQETQYF
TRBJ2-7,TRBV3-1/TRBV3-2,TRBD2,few,TGTGCCAGCAGCCCTAGCGGGGAGACCTACGAGCAGTACTTC,CASSPSGETYEQYF
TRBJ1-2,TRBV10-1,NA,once,TGCGCCAGCAGACGGGGGGTACATGGCTACACCTTC,CASRRGVHGYTF
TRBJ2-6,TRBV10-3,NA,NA,TGTGCCATCAGTGAGGTCAGTTCAAGCTCTGGGGCCAACGTCCTGACTTTC,CAISEVSSSSGANVLTF
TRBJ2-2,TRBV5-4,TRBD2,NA,TGTGCCAGCAGCTTAGGAGCGGGAGGGCCGAACACCGGGGAGCTGTTTTTT,CASSLGAGGPNTGELFF
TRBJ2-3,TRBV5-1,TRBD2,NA,TGCGCCAGCAGCTTAACTAGCGGGAGGGGCACAGATACGCAGTATTTT,CASSLTSGRGTDTQYF
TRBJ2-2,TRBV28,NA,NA,TGTGCCAGCAGTCCCTTTATTGTTAACACCGGGGAGCTGTTTTTT,CASSPFIVNTGELFF
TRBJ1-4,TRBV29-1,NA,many,TGCAGCGTTGGTCAGGGTCTTGATAATGAAAAACTGTTTTTT,CSVGQGLDNEKLFF
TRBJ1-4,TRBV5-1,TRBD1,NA,TGCGCCAGCAGCTTGGCCGGGTCCAGGACAGGGGGGGAAAAACTGTTTTTT,CASSLAGSRTGGEKLFF
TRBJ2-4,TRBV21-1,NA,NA,TGTGCCAGCAGCAAAAGGGAGGGAGGGAGCCTAGTAGCCAAAAACATTCAGTACTTC,CASSKREGGSLVAKNIQYF
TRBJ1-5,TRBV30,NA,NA,TGTGCCTGGAGTGTAAAAGGGACAAGGGACCAGCCCCAGCATTTT,CAWSVKGTRDQPQHF
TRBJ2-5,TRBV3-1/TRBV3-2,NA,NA,TGTGCCAGCAGCCAAAGGACCGAAAGGGAGGAGGAGACCCAGTACTTC,CASSQRTEREEETQYF
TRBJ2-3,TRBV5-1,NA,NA,TGCGCCAGCAGGGGGCTAGGCACAGATACGCAGTATTTT,CASRGLGTDTQYF
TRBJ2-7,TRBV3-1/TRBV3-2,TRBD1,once,TGTGCCAGCAGGGAGACCACAGGGGTAAACGAGCAGTACTTC,CASRETTGVNEQYF
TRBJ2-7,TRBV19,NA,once,TGTGCCAGTAGTTCTCCTTCGACCCAGGACAAGTACGAGCAGTACTTC,CASSSPSTQDKYEQYF
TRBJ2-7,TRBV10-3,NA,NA,TGTGCCATCAGTGACGGGTCCTACGAGCAGTACTTC,CAISDGSYEQYF
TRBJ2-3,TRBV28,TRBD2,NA,TGTGCCAGCAGTTCGGGACTAGCGGGAGGGCCCAGAGATACGCAGTATTTT,CASSSGLAGGPRDTQYF
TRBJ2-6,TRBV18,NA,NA,TGTGCCAGCTCACCATGGGGGGACAGCTCTGGGGCCAACGTCCTGACTTTC,CASSPWGDSSGANVLTF
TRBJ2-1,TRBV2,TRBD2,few,TGTGCCAGCAAGCGGGAGGTAAATGAGCAGTTCTTC,CASKREVNEQFF
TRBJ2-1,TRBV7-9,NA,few,TGTGCCAGCAGCTACCACTTCGATGAGCAGTTCTTC,CASSYHFDEQFF
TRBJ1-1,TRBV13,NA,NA,TGTGCCAGCAGCTCCAACGGGGAGTTAGACACTGAAGCTTTCTTT,CASSSNGELDTEAFF
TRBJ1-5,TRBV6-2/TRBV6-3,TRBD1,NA,TGTGCCAGCAGTTACGACAGGGGCACTCAGCCCCAGCATTTT,CASSYDRGTQPQHF
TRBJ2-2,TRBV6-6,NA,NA,TGTGCCAGCAGTGTCGGCGGTTTGACGAACACCGGGGAGCTGTTTTTT,CASSVGGLTNTGELFF
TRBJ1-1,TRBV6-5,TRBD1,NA,TGTGCCAGCAGTTACAGGACAGGGGGCACTGAAGCTTTCTTT,CASSYRTGGTEAFF
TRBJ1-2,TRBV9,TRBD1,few,TGTGCCAGCAGCGGTGGGTGGGGACAGTCTAACTATGGCTACACCTTC,CASSGGWGQSNYGYTF
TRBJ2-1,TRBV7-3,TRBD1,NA,TGTGCCAGCAGCCTGGGACAGGGAGGGTCAAATGAGCAGTTCTTC,CASSLGQGGSNEQFF
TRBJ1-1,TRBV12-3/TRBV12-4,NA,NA,TGTGCCAGCAGCCCATCGGACACTGAAGCTTTCTTT,CASSPSDTEAFF
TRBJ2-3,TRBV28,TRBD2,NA,TGTGCCAGCAGTCTCGGACTAGCGGGAGTGGGGGATACGCAGTATTTT,CASSLGLAGVGDTQYF
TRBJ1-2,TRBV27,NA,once,TGTGCCAGCAGTTTCGCAGGGGACTATGGCTACACCTTC,CASSFAGDYGYTF
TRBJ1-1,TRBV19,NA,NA,TGTGCCAGTAGTAGGGGGGGTGGAAGCACTGAAGCTTTCTTT,CASSRGGGSTEAFF
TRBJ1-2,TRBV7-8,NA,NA,TGTGCCAGCAGCCCAACAAACCGAATCACCCCGGGAGGCTACACCTTC,CASSPTNRITPGGYTF
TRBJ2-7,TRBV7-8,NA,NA,TGTGCCAGCAGCTTAGCGGGGGGACGGCCGGGGTTAGGCGAGCAGTACTTC,CASSLAGGRPGLGEQYF